This note documents a single T cell receptor (beta chain) sequence. Its antigen is currently unknown. Amplified TCR beta CDR3 regions came from RNA transcripts. The HTBI set primed first-round TCR CDR3 RT-PCR. Using its own MiXCR run on the multiplex PCR reads, TCRdb lists one record per CDR3 protein. The data hold 500,000 to 800,000 distinct CDR3 sequences, with just under 45% observed a single time. This entry belongs to a study of T cells in Graves' hyperthyroidism and ophthalmopathy. Overall study results and limits: Most thyroid clonotypes expanded above 0.001 appeared in blood too.

Germline CDR1 is KGHDR and CDR2 is SFDVKD. V dropped 5 bases and J dropped 9 bases, with 15 bases sitting between them. The CDR3 covers 13 residues. This sequence joins TRBV24-1 and TRBJ1-1, with D maybe TRBD1 (6 bases). This receptor was identified in an adult man with Graves' disease, either hyperthyroidism or ophthalmopathy (not recorded which). The sequencing input was peripheral blood or thyroid tissue (not recorded which). The CDR3 region is CATSATGGGKAFF. The CDR3 nucleotides are TGTGCCACCAGTGCGACGGGGGGCGGGAAAGCTTTCTTT.